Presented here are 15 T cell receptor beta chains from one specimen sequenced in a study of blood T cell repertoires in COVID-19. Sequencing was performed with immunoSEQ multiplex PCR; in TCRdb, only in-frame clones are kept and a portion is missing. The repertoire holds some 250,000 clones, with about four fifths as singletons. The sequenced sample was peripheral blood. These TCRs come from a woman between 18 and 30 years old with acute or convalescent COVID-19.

CDR3 coding DNA: TGTGCCAGCAGCCCACCGTGGTGGGAGCGGGGCCAAGAGACCCAGTACTTC. This translates into CASSPPWWERGQETQYF. This chain links TRBV13 with TRBJ2-5; TRBD2 agrees at 7 bases. CDR3 length equals 17 residues. Germline lookup yields CDR1 PRHDT and CDR2 FYEKMQ (reference sequence). With 5 bases clipped from V and 1 base from J, the junction kept 13 bases outside the gene matches.

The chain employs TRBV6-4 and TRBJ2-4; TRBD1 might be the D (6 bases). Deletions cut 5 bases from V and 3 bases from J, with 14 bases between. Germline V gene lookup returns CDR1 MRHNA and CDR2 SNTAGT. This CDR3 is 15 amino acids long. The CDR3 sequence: CASSYRDLVKNIQYF. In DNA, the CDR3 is TGTGCCAGCAGTTACAGGGATTTAGTCAAAAACATTCAGTACTTC.

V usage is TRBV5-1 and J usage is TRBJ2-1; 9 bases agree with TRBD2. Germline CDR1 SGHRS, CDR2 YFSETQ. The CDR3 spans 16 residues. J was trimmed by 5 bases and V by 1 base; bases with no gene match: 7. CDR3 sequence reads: CASSLIPSGDNNEQFF. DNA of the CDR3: TGCGCCAGCAGCTTGATTCCTAGCGGGGATAACAATGAGCAGTTCTTC. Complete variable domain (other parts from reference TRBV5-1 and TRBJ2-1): KAGVTQTPRYLIKTRGQQVTLSCSPISGHRSVSWYQQTPGQGLQFLFEYFSETQRNKGNFPGRFSGRQFSNSRSEMNVSTLELGDSALYLCASSLIPSGDNNEQFFGPGTRLTVL.

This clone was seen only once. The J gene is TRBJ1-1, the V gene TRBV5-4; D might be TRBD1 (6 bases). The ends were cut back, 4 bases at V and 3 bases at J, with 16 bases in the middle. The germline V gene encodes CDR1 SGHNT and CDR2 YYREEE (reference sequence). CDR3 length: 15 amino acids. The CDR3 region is CASSPEQGWDTEAFF. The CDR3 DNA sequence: TGTGCCAGCAGCCCAGAACAGGGATGGGACACTGAAGCTTTCTTT. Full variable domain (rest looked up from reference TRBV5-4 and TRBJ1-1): ETGVTQSPTHLIKTRGQQVTLRCSSQSGHNTVSWYQQALGQGPQFIFQYYREEENGRGNFPPRFSGLQFPNYSSELNVNALELDDSALYLCASSPEQGWDTEAFFGQGTRLTVV.

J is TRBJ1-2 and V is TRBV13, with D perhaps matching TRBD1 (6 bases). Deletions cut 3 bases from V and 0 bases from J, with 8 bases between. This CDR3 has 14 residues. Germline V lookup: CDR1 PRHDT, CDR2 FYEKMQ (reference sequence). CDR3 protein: CASSLTGTNYGYTF. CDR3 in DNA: TGTGCCAGCAGCTTGACAGGTACTAACTATGGCTACACCTTC.

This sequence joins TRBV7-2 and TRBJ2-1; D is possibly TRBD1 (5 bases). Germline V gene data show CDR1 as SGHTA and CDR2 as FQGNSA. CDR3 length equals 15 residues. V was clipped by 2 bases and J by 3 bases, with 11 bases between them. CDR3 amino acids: CASSLTGQGYNEQFF. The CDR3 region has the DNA TGTGCCAGCAGCTTAACCGGGCAGGGCTACAATGAGCAGTTCTTC.

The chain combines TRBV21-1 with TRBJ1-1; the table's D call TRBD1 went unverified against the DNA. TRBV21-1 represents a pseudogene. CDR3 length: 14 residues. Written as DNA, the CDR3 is TGTGCCAGCAGCAGAACGACAGCTAACACTGAAGCTTTCTTT. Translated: CASSRTTANTEAFF.

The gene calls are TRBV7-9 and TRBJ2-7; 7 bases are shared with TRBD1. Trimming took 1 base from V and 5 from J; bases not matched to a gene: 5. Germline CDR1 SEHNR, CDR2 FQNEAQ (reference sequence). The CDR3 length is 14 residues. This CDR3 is CASSLGRGLNEQYF. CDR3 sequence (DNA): TGTGCCAGCAGCTTAGGCAGGGGGTTGAACGAGCAGTACTTC.

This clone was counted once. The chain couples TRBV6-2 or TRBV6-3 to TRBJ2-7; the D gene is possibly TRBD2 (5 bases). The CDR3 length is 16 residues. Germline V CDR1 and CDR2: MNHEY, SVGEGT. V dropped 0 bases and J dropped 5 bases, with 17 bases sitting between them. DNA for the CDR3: TGTGCCAGCAGTTACTCCTCTGGATGGGAGAGAAACGAGCAGTACTTC. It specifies CASSYSSGWERNEQYF.

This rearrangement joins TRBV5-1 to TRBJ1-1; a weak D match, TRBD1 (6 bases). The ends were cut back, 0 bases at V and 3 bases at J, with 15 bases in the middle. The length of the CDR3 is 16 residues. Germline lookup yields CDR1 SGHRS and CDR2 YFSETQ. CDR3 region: CASSLVQGEGDTEAFF. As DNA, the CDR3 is TGCGCCAGCAGCTTGGTCCAAGGGGAGGGGGACACTGAAGCTTTCTTT.

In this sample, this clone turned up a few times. DNA of the CDR3: TGTGCCAGCAGTTCGCAGGGTCAGGGGAAAGCTTTCTTT. Its protein is CASSSQGQGKAFF. The chain recombines TRBV27 with TRBJ1-1; D is possibly TRBD1 (6 bases). The V gene lost 4 bases and the J gene lost 9 bases, with 15 bases spanning the gap. The CDR3 has 13 amino acids. Germline CDR1 reads MNHEY; CDR2 reads SMNVEV (reference sequence).

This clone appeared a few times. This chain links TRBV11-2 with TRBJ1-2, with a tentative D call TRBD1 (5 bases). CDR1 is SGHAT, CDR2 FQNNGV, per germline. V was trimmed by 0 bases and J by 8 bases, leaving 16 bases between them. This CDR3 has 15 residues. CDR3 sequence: CASSLEFGGASGYTF. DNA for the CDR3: TGTGCCAGCAGCTTAGAGTTCGGAGGGGCGAGCGGCTACACCTTC.

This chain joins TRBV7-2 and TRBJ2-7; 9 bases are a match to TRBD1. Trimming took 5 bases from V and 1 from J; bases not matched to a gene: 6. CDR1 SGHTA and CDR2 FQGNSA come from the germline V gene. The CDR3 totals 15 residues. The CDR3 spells CASSPPGTGSYEQYF. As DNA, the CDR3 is TGTGCCAGCAGCCCCCCCGGGACAGGGTCCTACGAGCAGTACTTC.

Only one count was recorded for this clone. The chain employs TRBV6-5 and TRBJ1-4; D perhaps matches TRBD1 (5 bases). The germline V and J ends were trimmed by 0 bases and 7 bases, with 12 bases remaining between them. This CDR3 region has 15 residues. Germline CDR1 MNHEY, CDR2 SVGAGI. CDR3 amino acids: CASSYSGGFGEKLFF. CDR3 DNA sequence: TGTGCCAGCAGTTACTCCGGGGGATTCGGTGAAAAACTGTTTTTT.

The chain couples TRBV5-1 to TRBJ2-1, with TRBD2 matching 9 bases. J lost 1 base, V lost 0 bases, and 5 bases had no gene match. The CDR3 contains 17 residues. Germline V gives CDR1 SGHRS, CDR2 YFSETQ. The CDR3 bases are TGCGCCAGCAGCTTGGGACTAGCGGATCCTTCCTACAATGAGCAGTTCTTC. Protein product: CASSLGLADPSYNEQFF.